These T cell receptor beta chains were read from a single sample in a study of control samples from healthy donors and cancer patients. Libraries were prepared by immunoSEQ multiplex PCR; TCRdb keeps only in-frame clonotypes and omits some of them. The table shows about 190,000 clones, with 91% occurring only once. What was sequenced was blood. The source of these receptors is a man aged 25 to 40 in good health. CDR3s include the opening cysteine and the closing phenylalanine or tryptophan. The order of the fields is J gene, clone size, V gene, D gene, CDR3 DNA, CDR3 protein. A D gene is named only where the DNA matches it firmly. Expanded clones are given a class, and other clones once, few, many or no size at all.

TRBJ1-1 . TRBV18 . TGTGCCAGCTCCCCGGGGAGCACGCAAAGTCGAGAAGCTTTCTTT CASSPGSTQSREAFF
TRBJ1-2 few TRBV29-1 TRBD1 TGCAGCGTTGAAGTCCCGAGACAGGGCTTCTATGGCTACACCTTC CSVEVPRQGFYGYTF
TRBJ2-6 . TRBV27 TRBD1 TGTGCCAGCGCAGTTTGGGGACAGCTATCTGGGGCCAACGTCCTGACTTTC CASAVWGQLSGANVLTF
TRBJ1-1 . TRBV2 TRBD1 TGTGCCAGTACCAGGGGGCGGAACACTGAAGCTTTCTTT CASTRGRNTEAFF
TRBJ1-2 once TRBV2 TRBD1 TGTGCCAGCAGCGAGGGGCAGGGGGTTATCTATGGCTACACCTTC CASSEGQGVIYGYTF
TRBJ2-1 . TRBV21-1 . TGTGCCAGCAGCAAAGCCGGGACTAGCGGGGGCCTATGTACGGAGCAGTTCTTC CASSKAGTSGGLCTEQFF
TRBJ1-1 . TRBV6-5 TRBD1 TGTGCCAGCAGTCCACAGGGGGCGCGGACTGAAGCTTTCTTT CASSPQGARTEAFF
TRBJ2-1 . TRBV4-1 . TGCGCCAGCAGCCAGGACGACAGACCCACCTACAATGAGCAGTTCTTC CASSQDDRPTYNEQFF
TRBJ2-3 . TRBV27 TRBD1 TGTGCCAGCAGGATGACAGGGGGGGCAGATACGCAGTATTTT CASRMTGGADTQYF
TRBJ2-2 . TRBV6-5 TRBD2 TGTGCCAGCAGTTACGAGGCTAGCGGGAACACCGGGGAGCTGTTTTTT CASSYEASGNTGELFF
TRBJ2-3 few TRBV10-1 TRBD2 TGCGCCAGCAGTGGTTCGCGACTAGCTCGCACAGATACGCAGTATTTT CASSGSRLARTDTQYF
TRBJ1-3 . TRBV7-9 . TGTGCCAGCAGCCCCGAGGGGGTTATCGCTGGAAACACCATATATTTT CASSPEGVIAGNTIYF
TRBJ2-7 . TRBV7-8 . TGTGCCAGCAGCCCAAATCGGACCGTTCGCGAGCAGTACTTC CASSPNRTVREQYF
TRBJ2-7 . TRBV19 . TGTGCCAGTAGTATAGGGGGGTTGGTTAGCGAGGGGATTTCCGAGCAGTACTTC CASSIGGLVSEGISEQYF
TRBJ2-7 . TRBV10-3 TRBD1 TGTGCCATCAGTGAAACGGGACAGTGGCCCGAGCAGTACTTC CAISETGQWPEQYF
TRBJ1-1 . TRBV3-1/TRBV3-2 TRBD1 TGTGCCAGCAGCCAAGATGGACAGGGGACTGAAGCTTTCTTT CASSQDGQGTEAFF
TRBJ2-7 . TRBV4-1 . TGCGCCAGCAGCTCCGGTGTAGGGCTCAACGAGCAGTACTTC CASSSGVGLNEQYF
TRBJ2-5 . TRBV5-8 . TGTGCCAGCAGCTTTCGTGTTGCAGAGACCCAGTACTTC CASSFRVAETQYF
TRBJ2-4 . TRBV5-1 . TGCGCCAGCAGCTTTGGAAGGGGAGAAGCCAAAAACATTCAGTACTTC CASSFGRGEAKNIQYF
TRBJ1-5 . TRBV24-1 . TGTGCCACCCGGGGCGATCTGGGCAATCAGCCCCAGCATTTT CATRGDLGNQPQHF
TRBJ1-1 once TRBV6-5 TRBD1 TGTGCCAGCAGTTCGGACAGGCCGAACACTGAAGCTTTCTTT CASSSDRPNTEAFF
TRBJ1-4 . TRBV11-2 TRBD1 TGTGCCAGCAGAGAGGGACAGGGGTTTGAAAAACTGTTTTTT CASREGQGFEKLFF
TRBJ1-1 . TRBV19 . TGTGCCAGTACCCCCCGGGACACCTCCTCATTTGAAGCTTTCTTT CASTPRDTSSFEAFF
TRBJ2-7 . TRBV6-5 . TGTGCCAGTCAAGACCAGCTCTACGAGCAGTACTTC CASQDQLYEQYF
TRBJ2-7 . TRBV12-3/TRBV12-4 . TGTGCCAGCAGCTCCCAGGGTTCCTACGAGCAGTACTTC CASSSQGSYEQYF
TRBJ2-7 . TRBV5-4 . TGTGCCAGCAGCTTAGGGCAGGACCCCACCTACGAGCAGTACTTC CASSLGQDPTYEQYF
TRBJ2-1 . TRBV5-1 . TGCGCCAGCAGCTCAGTCGCCGGGGGCGGCAATGAGCAGTTCTTC CASSSVAGGGNEQFF
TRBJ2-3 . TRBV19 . TGTGCCAGTAGTCCGCGAACGGGCACAGATACGCAGTATTTT CASSPRTGTDTQYF
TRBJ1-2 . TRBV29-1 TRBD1 TGCAGCGTCCCCCCCGTCGGGACAGTCGGTGTGGGAAGCTATGGCTACACCTTC CSVPPVGTVGVGSYGYTF
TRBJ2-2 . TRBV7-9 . TGTGCCAGCAGCTTCCCTGGACAGAACACCGGGGAGCTGTTTTTT CASSFPGQNTGELFF
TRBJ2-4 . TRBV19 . TGTGCCAGTAGTATAGATGGACCGGGACGGTTGAAAAACATTCAGTACTTC CASSIDGPGRLKNIQYF
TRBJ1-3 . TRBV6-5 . TGTGCCAGCAGTTACTGGGGGGAAAGCTCTGGAAACACCATATATTTT CASSYWGESSGNTIYF
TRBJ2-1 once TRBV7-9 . TGTGCCAGCAGCTTAGGGTACAATGAGCAGTTCTTC CASSLGYNEQFF
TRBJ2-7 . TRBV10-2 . TGCGCCAGCAGTTTAGCAGAAGGCGAGCAGTACTTC CASSLAEGEQYF
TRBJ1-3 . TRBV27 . TGTGCCAGCAGCAGCGTTCTCTCTGGAAACACCATATATTTT CASSSVLSGNTIYF
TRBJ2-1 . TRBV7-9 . TGTGCCAGCAGCTTAGGGCTAGGGTCCTCCTACAATGAGCAGTTCTTC CASSLGLGSSYNEQFF
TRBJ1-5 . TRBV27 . TGTGCCAGCAGTTTAATGGGTTCTAGCAATCAGCCCCAGCATTTT CASSLMGSSNQPQHF
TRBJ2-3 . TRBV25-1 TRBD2 TGTGCCAGCAGTGACCTCGTAGCGGGGGAGACGCAGTATTTT CASSDLVAGETQYF
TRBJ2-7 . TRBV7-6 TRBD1 TGTGCCAGCAGCCTGGGGGGGACAGGGAGCTCCTACGAGCAGTACTTC CASSLGGTGSSYEQYF
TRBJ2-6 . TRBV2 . TGTGCCACCATGGTCTCTGGGGCCAACGTCCTGACTTTC CATMVSGANVLTF
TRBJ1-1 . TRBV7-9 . TGTGCCAGCAGTTTGGACAGCCTCCAAGCTTTCTTT CASSLDSLQAFF
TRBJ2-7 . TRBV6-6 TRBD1 TGTGCCAGCACCTACAGGGGGCCGGCCTACGAGCAGTACTTC CASTYRGPAYEQYF
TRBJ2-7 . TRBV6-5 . TGTGCCAGCAGCCGAAGGGAGGCAGACACCTACGAGCAGTACTTC CASSRREADTYEQYF
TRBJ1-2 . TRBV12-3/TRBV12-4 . TGTGCCAGCAGTCCCAACAGGGCTGGCTACACCTTC CASSPNRAGYTF